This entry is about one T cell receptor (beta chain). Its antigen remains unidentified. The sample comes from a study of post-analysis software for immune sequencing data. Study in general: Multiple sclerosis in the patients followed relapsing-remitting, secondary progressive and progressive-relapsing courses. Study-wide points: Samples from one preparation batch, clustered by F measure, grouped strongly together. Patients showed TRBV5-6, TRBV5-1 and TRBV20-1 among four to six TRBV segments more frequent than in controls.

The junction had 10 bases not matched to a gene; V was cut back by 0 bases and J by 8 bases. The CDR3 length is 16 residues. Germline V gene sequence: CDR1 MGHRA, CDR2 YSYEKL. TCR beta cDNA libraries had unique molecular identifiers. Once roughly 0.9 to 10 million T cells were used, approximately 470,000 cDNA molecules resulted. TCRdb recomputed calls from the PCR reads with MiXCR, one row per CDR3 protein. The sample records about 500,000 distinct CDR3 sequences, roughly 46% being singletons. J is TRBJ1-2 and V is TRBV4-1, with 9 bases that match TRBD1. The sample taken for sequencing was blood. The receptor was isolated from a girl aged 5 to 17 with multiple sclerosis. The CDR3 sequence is CASSQEKGDRALGYTF. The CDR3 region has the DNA TGCGCCAGCAGCCAAGAGAAGGGGGACAGGGCACTAGGCTACACCTTC.